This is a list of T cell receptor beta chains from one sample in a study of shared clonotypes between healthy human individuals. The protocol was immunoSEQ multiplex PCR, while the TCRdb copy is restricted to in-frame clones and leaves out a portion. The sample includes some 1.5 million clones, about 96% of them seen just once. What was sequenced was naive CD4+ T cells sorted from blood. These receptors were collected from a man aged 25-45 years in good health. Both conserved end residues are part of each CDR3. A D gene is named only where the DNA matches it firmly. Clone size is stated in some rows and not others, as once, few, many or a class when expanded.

CDR3aa: CASSPIGNTIYF
CDR3nt: TGTGCCAGCTCACCTATCGGAAACACCATATATTTT
j_gene: TRBJ1-3
d_gene: -
v_gene: TRBV18
abundance: once

CDR3aa: CATRLGHLYEQYF
CDR3nt: TGTGCCACCAGACTGGGACATCTATACGAGCAGTACTTC
j_gene: TRBJ2-7
d_gene: -
v_gene: TRBV6-1
abundance: -

CDR3aa: CASGPRLGPTYEQYF
CDR3nt: TGTGCCAGTGGGCCTAGGTTAGGGCCTACCTACGAGCAGTACTTC
j_gene: TRBJ2-7
d_gene: -
v_gene: TRBV19
abundance: few

CDR3aa: CASSSEVSTEAFF
CDR3nt: TGTGCCAGCAGCTCGGAGGTGAGCACTGAAGCTTTCTTT
j_gene: TRBJ1-1
d_gene: -
v_gene: TRBV5-5
abundance: once

CDR3aa: CASSKTGEQYEQYF
CDR3nt: TGCGCCAGCAGCAAAACAGGGGAACAATACGAGCAGTACTTC
j_gene: TRBJ2-7
d_gene: TRBD1
v_gene: TRBV5-1
abundance: few

CDR3aa: CATSRGGRDSETQSDTQYF
CDR3nt: TGTGCCACCAGCAGAGGGGGCAGGGACTCCGAAACGCAGTCAGATACGCAGTATTTT
j_gene: TRBJ2-3
d_gene: -
v_gene: TRBV15
abundance: -

CDR3aa: CASSLMGDVIQPQHF
CDR3nt: TGTGCCAGCAGTTTGATGGGGGATGTGATTCAGCCCCAGCATTTT
j_gene: TRBJ1-5
d_gene: -
v_gene: TRBV27
abundance: -

CDR3aa: CASSLEGRFSSEAFF
CDR3nt: TGTGCCAGCAGCTTAGAGGGCAGGTTCTCGTCTGAAGCTTTCTTT
j_gene: TRBJ1-1
d_gene: -
v_gene: TRBV11-2
abundance: -

CDR3aa: CASSLLGPGGGRGSPNTEAFF
CDR3nt: TGCGCCAGCAGCTTATTAGGCCCCGGGGGGGGCAGGGGTTCGCCGAACACTGAAGCTTTCTTT
j_gene: TRBJ1-1
d_gene: -
v_gene: TRBV5-1
abundance: -

CDR3aa: CASSQGTVLYF
CDR3nt: TGCGCCAGCAGCCAAGGGACAGTTCTTTACTTC
j_gene: TRBJ1-2
d_gene: -
v_gene: TRBV4-1
abundance: -

CDR3aa: CASRTSGRTDTQYF
CDR3nt: TGTGCCAGCAGGACTAGCGGGAGGACAGATACGCAGTATTTT
j_gene: TRBJ2-3
d_gene: TRBD2
v_gene: TRBV6-1
abundance: -

CDR3aa: CASVWSGREETQYF
CDR3nt: TGTGCCAGCGTGTGGAGCGGGAGAGAAGAGACCCAGTACTTC
j_gene: TRBJ2-5
d_gene: TRBD2
v_gene: TRBV28
abundance: -

CDR3aa: CASSLGLAGSYNEQFF
CDR3nt: TGCGCCAGCAGCTTGGGACTAGCGGGCTCCTACAATGAGCAGTTCTTC
j_gene: TRBJ2-1
d_gene: TRBD2
v_gene: TRBV5-1
abundance: -

CDR3aa: CASSYSRTSVGEQYF
CDR3nt: TGTGCCAGCAGTTACTCGCGGACTAGCGTCGGCGAGCAGTACTTC
j_gene: TRBJ2-7
d_gene: TRBD2
v_gene: TRBV6-5
abundance: -

CDR3aa: CASSKGLGYGYTF
CDR3nt: TGTGCCAGCAGTAAAGGTTTGGGCTATGGCTACACCTTC
j_gene: TRBJ1-2
d_gene: -
v_gene: TRBV28
abundance: -

CDR3aa: CASSLSSWQPQHF
CDR3nt: TGTGCCAGCAGTTTATCCTCCTGGCAGCCCCAGCATTTT
j_gene: TRBJ1-5
d_gene: -
v_gene: TRBV27
abundance: -

CDR3aa: CASSQDQGGLYGYTF
CDR3nt: TGCGCCAGCAGCCAAGATCAAGGGGGGCTCTATGGCTACACCTTC
j_gene: TRBJ1-2
d_gene: -
v_gene: TRBV4-1
abundance: once

CDR3aa: CASSHRDPTFANTGELFF
CDR3nt: TGTGCCAGCAGTCACAGGGACCCCACGTTTGCGAACACCGGGGAGCTGTTTTTT
j_gene: TRBJ2-2
d_gene: -
v_gene: TRBV27
abundance: -

CDR3aa: CASSSIRGRMTGELFF
CDR3nt: TGTGCCAGCAGTTCTATACGAGGACGCATGACCGGGGAGCTGTTTTTT
j_gene: TRBJ2-2
d_gene: -
v_gene: TRBV11-2
abundance: -

CDR3aa: CASRDIGGYTF
CDR3nt: TGTGCCAGCAGGGATATTGGGGGCTACACCTTC
j_gene: TRBJ1-2
d_gene: -
v_gene: TRBV6-1
abundance: -

CDR3aa: CASSIGSQGPPYEQYF
CDR3nt: TGTGCCAGTAGTATCGGGTCTCAGGGGCCCCCCTACGAGCAGTACTTC
j_gene: TRBJ2-7
d_gene: -
v_gene: TRBV19
abundance: -

CDR3aa: CASSPTAEGAFF
CDR3nt: TGTGCCAGCTCACCGACGGCCGAGGGAGCTTTCTTT
j_gene: TRBJ1-1
d_gene: -
v_gene: TRBV18
abundance: -

CDR3aa: CASRPDRALDNEQFF
CDR3nt: TGTGCCAGCAGGCCGGACAGGGCCTTGGACAATGAGCAGTTCTTC
j_gene: TRBJ2-1
d_gene: TRBD1
v_gene: TRBV7-9
abundance: -

CDR3aa: CASSPYRGEQFF
CDR3nt: TGTGCCAGCTCACCGTACAGGGGTGAGCAGTTCTTC
j_gene: TRBJ2-1
d_gene: TRBD1
v_gene: TRBV18
abundance: -

CDR3aa: CASSIGRDRVVDTQYF
CDR3nt: TGTGCCAGCAGCATAGGCCGGGACAGGGTAGTAGATACGCAGTATTTT
j_gene: TRBJ2-3
d_gene: TRBD1
v_gene: TRBV5-4
abundance: -

CDR3aa: CASSGVSLGRVFSWGTEAFF
CDR3nt: TGTGCCAGCAGCGGAGTAAGCCTTGGGAGGGTGTTCTCTTGGGGAACTGAAGCTTTCTTT
j_gene: TRBJ1-1
d_gene: -
v_gene: TRBV9
abundance: -

CDR3aa: CASSTLAGGEQYF
CDR3nt: TGCGCCAGCAGCACATTAGCGGGGGGCGAGCAGTACTTC
j_gene: TRBJ2-7
d_gene: TRBD2
v_gene: TRBV5-1
abundance: -

CDR3aa: CASSDKGGVEKLFF
CDR3nt: TGTGCCAGCAGTGATAAGGGGGGTGTCGAAAAACTGTTTTTT
j_gene: TRBJ1-4
d_gene: -
v_gene: TRBV6-1
abundance: -

CDR3aa: CASSSHRDYEQYF
CDR3nt: TGTGCCAGCAGTTCACACCGGGACTACGAGCAGTACTTC
j_gene: TRBJ2-7
d_gene: -
v_gene: TRBV28
abundance: -

CDR3aa: CASRFRGTGGNKNIQYF
CDR3nt: TGTGCCAGCAGATTCCGCGGGACAGGGGGTAACAAAAACATTCAGTACTTC
j_gene: TRBJ2-4
d_gene: TRBD1
v_gene: TRBV27
abundance: -

CDR3aa: CASSSQGRQPQHF
CDR3nt: TGTGCCAGCAGCTCCCAGGGGCGTCAGCCCCAGCATTTT
j_gene: TRBJ1-5
d_gene: -
v_gene: TRBV7-2
abundance: -

CDR3aa: CASSEVGGTEAFF
CDR3nt: TGTGCCAGCAGTGAAGTTGGAGGGACTGAAGCTTTCTTT
j_gene: TRBJ1-1
d_gene: -
v_gene: TRBV6-1
abundance: -

CDR3aa: CASGLYGGLKGNEQFF
CDR3nt: TGTGCCAGCGGCCTGTATGGCGGTCTAAAAGGGAATGAGCAGTTCTTC
j_gene: TRBJ2-1
d_gene: -
v_gene: TRBV28
abundance: once

CDR3aa: CASSGDTEAFF
CDR3nt: TGTGCCAGCAGCGGAGACACTGAAGCTTTCTTT
j_gene: TRBJ1-1
d_gene: -
v_gene: TRBV9
abundance: -

CDR3aa: CASSRRQGTDNEQFF
CDR3nt: TGTGCCAGCAGTCGAAGACAGGGGACCGACAATGAGCAGTTCTTC
j_gene: TRBJ2-1
d_gene: TRBD1
v_gene: TRBV6-5
abundance: -

CDR3aa: CASSPRGSETQYF
CDR3nt: TGCGCCAGCAGCCCCCGAGGGTCGGAGACCCAGTACTTC
j_gene: TRBJ2-5
d_gene: -
v_gene: TRBV5-1
abundance: -

CDR3aa: CASSLRDRGRDEQFF
CDR3nt: TGTGCCAGTAGTCTCCGGGACAGGGGGCGCGATGAGCAGTTCTTC
j_gene: TRBJ2-1
d_gene: TRBD1
v_gene: TRBV19
abundance: -

CDR3aa: CAWAALQNTGELFF
CDR3nt: TGTGCCTGGGCGGCACTTCAAAACACCGGGGAGCTGTTTTTT
j_gene: TRBJ2-2
d_gene: -
v_gene: TRBV30
abundance: -

CDR3aa: CASSPSRAPDTQYF
CDR3nt: TGCGCCAGCAGCCCGAGCCGGGCCCCAGATACGCAGTATTTT
j_gene: TRBJ2-3
d_gene: -
v_gene: TRBV5-1
abundance: -

CDR3aa: CARQGDRDYGYTF
CDR3nt: TGTGCCAGGCAGGGCGACAGGGACTATGGCTACACCTTC
j_gene: TRBJ1-2
d_gene: TRBD1
v_gene: TRBV7-2
abundance: few

CDR3aa: CASSLWTGSNTEAFF
CDR3nt: TGTGCCAGCAGCCTTTGGACAGGATCGAACACTGAAGCTTTCTTT
j_gene: TRBJ1-1
d_gene: TRBD1
v_gene: TRBV5-5
abundance: -

CDR3aa: CASSRDRGYEQYF
CDR3nt: TGTGCCAGCAGCCGGGACAGGGGGTACGAGCAGTACTTC
j_gene: TRBJ2-7
d_gene: TRBD1
v_gene: TRBV7-9
abundance: once

CDR3aa: CSSDSSRETQYF
CDR3nt: TGCAGCTCAGATTCTAGCCGAGAGACCCAGTACTTC
j_gene: TRBJ2-5
d_gene: -
v_gene: TRBV29-1
abundance: -

CDR3aa: CASSVGTHNTYNEQFF
CDR3nt: TGTGCCAGCAGCGTTGGAACGCACAACACTTACAATGAGCAGTTCTTC
j_gene: TRBJ2-1
d_gene: -
v_gene: TRBV9
abundance: -

CDR3aa: CASTLTGNQPQHF
CDR3nt: TGTGCCAGCACCCTGACGGGGAATCAGCCCCAGCATTTT
j_gene: TRBJ1-5
d_gene: -
v_gene: TRBV7-2
abundance: once

CDR3aa: CASSSHRVSSYEQYF
CDR3nt: TGTGCCAGCAGCTCCCACAGGGTTTCGTCCTACGAGCAGTACTTC
j_gene: TRBJ2-7
d_gene: -
v_gene: TRBV7-8
abundance: -

CDR3aa: CATSISPTNEKLFF
CDR3nt: TGCGCCACATCAATCTCACCAACGAATGAAAAACTGTTTTTT
j_gene: TRBJ1-4
d_gene: -
v_gene: TRBV4-1
abundance: -

CDR3aa: CAWKTSGYTF
CDR3nt: TGTGCCTGGAAGACATCCGGCTACACCTTC
j_gene: TRBJ1-2
d_gene: -
v_gene: TRBV30
abundance: -

CDR3aa: CASSFAETGPDEQFF
CDR3nt: TGCGCCAGCAGCTTCGCCGAGACAGGGCCCGATGAGCAGTTCTTC
j_gene: TRBJ2-1
d_gene: TRBD1
v_gene: TRBV5-1
abundance: -

CDR3aa: CASSLLDTQYF
CDR3nt: TGCGCCAGCAGCTTGTTAGATACGCAGTATTTT
j_gene: TRBJ2-3
d_gene: -
v_gene: TRBV5-1
abundance: once

CDR3aa: CASSTVGVDSNQPQHF
CDR3nt: TGTGCCAGTAGTACGGTAGGGGTTGATAGCAATCAGCCCCAGCATTTT
j_gene: TRBJ1-5
d_gene: -
v_gene: TRBV19
abundance: -

CDR3aa: CASSRRQTFDEQYF
CDR3nt: TGTGCCAGCAGCCGTCGACAGACTTTCGACGAGCAGTACTTC
j_gene: TRBJ2-7
d_gene: -
v_gene: TRBV14
abundance: -

CDR3aa: CASSDSSSRGTQYF
CDR3nt: TGCGCCAGCAGTGATTCTAGCTCTCGTGGTACGCAGTATTTT
j_gene: TRBJ2-3
d_gene: -
v_gene: TRBV10-1
abundance: -

CDR3aa: CASSGGTGYEQYF
CDR3nt: TGCGCCAGCAGCGGAGGGACAGGCTACGAGCAGTACTTC
j_gene: TRBJ2-7
d_gene: TRBD1
v_gene: TRBV5-1
abundance: -

CDR3aa: CASNSGGRNEKLFF
CDR3nt: TGTGCCAGCAATTCAGGGGGACGAAATGAAAAACTGTTTTTT
j_gene: TRBJ1-4
d_gene: TRBD1
v_gene: TRBV27
abundance: -

CDR3aa: CASSQGLAGADTQYF
CDR3nt: TGCGCCAGCAGCCAAGGCCTAGCGGGAGCAGATACGCAGTATTTT
j_gene: TRBJ2-3
d_gene: TRBD2
v_gene: TRBV4-1
abundance: once

CDR3aa: CASSVVRNTGELFF
CDR3nt: TGTGCCAGCAGTGTGGTCCGAAACACCGGGGAGCTGTTTTTT
j_gene: TRBJ2-2
d_gene: -
v_gene: TRBV27
abundance: -

CDR3aa: CASSFGTGPGNTIYF
CDR3nt: TGTGCCAGCAGCTTCGGGACAGGGCCTGGAAACACCATATATTTT
j_gene: TRBJ1-3
d_gene: TRBD1
v_gene: TRBV7-9
abundance: -

CDR3aa: CASSLLAGGGTDTQYF
CDR3nt: TGTGCCAGCAGCTTACTAGCGGGAGGAGGCACAGATACGCAGTATTTT
j_gene: TRBJ2-3
d_gene: TRBD2
v_gene: TRBV11-1
abundance: -

CDR3aa: CASSDSSGSYTQYF
CDR3nt: TGTGCCAGCAGTGACTCTAGCGGGAGTTATACGCAGTATTTT
j_gene: TRBJ2-3
d_gene: TRBD2
v_gene: TRBV6-4
abundance: -